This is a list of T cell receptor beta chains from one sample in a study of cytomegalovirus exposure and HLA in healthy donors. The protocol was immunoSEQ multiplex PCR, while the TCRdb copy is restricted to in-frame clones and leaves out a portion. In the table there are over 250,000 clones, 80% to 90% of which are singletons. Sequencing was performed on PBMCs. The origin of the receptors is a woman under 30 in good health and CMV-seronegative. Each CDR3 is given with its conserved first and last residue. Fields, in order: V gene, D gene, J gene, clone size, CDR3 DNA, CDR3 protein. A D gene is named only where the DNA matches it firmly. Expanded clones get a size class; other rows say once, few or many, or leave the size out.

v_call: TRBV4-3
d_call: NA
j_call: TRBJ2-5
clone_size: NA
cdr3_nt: TGCGCCAGCAGCCAAGTATCTTTACAAGAGACCCAGTACTTC
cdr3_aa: CASSQVSLQETQYF

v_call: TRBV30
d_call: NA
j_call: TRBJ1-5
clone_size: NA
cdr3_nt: TGTGCCTGGAGTGTACGATCGGGTCAGCCCCAGCATTTT
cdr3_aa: CAWSVRSGQPQHF

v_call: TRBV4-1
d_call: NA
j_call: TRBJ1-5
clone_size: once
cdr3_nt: TGCGCCAGCAGCCCTACCGGAGGGCCCAATCAGCCCCAGCATTTT
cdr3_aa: CASSPTGGPNQPQHF

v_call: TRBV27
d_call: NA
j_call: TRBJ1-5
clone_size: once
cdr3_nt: TGTGCCAGCAGTACCCACAGGTCAGCAAATCAGCCCCAGCATTTT
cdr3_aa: CASSTHRSANQPQHF

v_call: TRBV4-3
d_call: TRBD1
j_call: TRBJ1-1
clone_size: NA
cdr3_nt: TGCGCCAGCAGCCAGGACAGGACAGTTCATACTGAAGCTTTCTTT
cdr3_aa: CASSQDRTVHTEAFF

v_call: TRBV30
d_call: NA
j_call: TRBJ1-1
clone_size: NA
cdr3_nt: TGTGCCTGGGGGCATTCCATGACTGAAGCTTTCTTT
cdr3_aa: CAWGHSMTEAFF

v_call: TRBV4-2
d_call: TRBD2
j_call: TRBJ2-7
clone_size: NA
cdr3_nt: TGTGCCAGCAGCCCCCTAGCGGGAGATTACGAGCAGTACTTC
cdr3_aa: CASSPLAGDYEQYF

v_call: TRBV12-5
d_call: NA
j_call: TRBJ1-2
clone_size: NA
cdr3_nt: TGTGCTAGTGGTTTGTGGCAGGAGGATGGCTACACCTTC
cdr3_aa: CASGLWQEDGYTF

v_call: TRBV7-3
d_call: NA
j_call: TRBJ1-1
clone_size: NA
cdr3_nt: TGTGCCAGCAGCTTATCGGCAGGCGAGAACACTGAAGCTTTCTTT
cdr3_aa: CASSLSAGENTEAFF

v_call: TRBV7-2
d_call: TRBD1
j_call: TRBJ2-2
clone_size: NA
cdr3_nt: TGTGCCAGCAGCGACGGAAGGACAGGGTGGTTAGGGGAGCTGTTTTTT
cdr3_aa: CASSDGRTGWLGELFF

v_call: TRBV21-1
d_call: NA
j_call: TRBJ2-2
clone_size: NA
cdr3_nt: TGTGCCAGCAGCAAAGAGGGGCAACTAGCAAACACCGGGGAGCTGTTTTTT
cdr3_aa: CASSKEGQLANTGELFF

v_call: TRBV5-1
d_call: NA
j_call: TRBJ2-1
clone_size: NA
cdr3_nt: TGCGCCAGCAGCTGGAGTAGTCTCGACTCCTACAATGAGCAGTTCTTC
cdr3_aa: CASSWSSLDSYNEQFF

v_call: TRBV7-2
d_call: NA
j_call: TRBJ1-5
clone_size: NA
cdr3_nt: TGTGCCAGCAGCCCCAGGCAAATACGCAATCAGCCCCAGCATTTT
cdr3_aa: CASSPRQIRNQPQHF

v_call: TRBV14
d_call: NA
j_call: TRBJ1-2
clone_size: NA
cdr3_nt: TGTGCCAGCAGTTCGTCCAGGGGAAACTATGGCTACACCTTC
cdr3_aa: CASSSSRGNYGYTF

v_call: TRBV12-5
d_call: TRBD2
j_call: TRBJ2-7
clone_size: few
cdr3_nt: TGTGCTAGTGGTCCCCGACTAGCGGGAGCATTATACGAGCAGTACTTC
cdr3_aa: CASGPRLAGALYEQYF

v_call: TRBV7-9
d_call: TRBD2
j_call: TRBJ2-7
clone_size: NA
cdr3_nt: TGTGCCAGCAGCTTAATGGCTAGCGGGGGCTACGAGCAGTACTTC
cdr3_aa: CASSLMASGGYEQYF

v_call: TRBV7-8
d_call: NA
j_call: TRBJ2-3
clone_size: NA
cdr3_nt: TGTGCCAGCAGCTTAGTGGAGGACCCCGGAGCAGATACGCAGTATTTT
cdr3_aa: CASSLVEDPGADTQYF

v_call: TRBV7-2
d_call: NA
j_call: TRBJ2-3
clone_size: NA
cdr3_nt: TGTGCCAGCAGCCCTGGGGGGACAGATACGCAGTATTTT
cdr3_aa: CASSPGGTDTQYF

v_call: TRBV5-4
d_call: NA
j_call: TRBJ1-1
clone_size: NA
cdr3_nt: TGTGCCAGCAGCCCGGAGTGGGACACTGAAGCTTTCTTT
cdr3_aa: CASSPEWDTEAFF

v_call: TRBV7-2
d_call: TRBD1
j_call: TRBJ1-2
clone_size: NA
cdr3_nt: TGTGCCAGCAGCTTCTCTGGGACAGGGGGCCGCTATGGCTACACCTTC
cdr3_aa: CASSFSGTGGRYGYTF

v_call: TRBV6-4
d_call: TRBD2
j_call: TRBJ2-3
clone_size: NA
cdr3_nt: TGTGCCAGCAGCGAACTAGCGGGGGACACAGATACGCAGTATTTT
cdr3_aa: CASSELAGDTDTQYF

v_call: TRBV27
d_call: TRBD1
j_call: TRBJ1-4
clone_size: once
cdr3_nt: TGTGCCAGCAGTCAACCGGGACAGGTTGAAAAACTGTTTTTT
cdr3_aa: CASSQPGQVEKLFF

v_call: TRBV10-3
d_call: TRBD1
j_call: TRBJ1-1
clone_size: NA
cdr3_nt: TGTGCCATCAGCCGAGGGGGCGGTGGGACTGAAGCTTTCTTT
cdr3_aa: CAISRGGGGTEAFF

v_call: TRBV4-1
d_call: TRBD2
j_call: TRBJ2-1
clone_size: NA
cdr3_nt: TGCGCCAGCAGCCAAGGGGCACTAGCGGGAGTTCGGTTCTTC
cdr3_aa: CASSQGALAGVRFF

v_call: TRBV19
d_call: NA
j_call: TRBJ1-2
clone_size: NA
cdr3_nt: TGTGCCAGTAGATCGGGACTGTTCTATGGCTACACCTTC
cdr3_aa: CASRSGLFYGYTF

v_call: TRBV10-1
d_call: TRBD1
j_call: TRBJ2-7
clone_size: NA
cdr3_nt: TGCGCCAGCAGCAAACAGGGGGCCTACGAGCAGTACTTC
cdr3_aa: CASSKQGAYEQYF

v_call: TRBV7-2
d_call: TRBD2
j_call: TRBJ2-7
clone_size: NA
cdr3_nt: TGTGCCAGCAGACAAACTAGCGGGGGGTACGAGCAGTACTTC
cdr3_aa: CASRQTSGGYEQYF

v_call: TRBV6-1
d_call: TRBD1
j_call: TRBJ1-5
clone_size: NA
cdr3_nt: TGTGCCAGCAGCGAAGCCGGGACAGGCAATCAGCCCCAGCATTTT
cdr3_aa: CASSEAGTGNQPQHF